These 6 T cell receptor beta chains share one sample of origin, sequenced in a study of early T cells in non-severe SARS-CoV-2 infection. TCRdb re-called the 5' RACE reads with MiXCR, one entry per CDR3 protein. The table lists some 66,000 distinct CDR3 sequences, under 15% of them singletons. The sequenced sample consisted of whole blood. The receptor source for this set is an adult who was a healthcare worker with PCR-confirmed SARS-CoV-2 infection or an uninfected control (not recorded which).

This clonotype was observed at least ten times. The DNA for the CDR3 is TGCAGCGTGCCAACTAGCGCGACGTCCAATGAGCAGTTCTTC. The encoded protein is CSVPTSATSNEQFF. The chain couples TRBV29-1 to TRBJ2-1; 7 bases map to TRBD2. Germline V lookup: CDR1 SQVTM, CDR2 ANQGSEA. V was clipped by 6 bases and J by 6 bases; unmatched bases: 11. The CDR3 is 14 amino acids.

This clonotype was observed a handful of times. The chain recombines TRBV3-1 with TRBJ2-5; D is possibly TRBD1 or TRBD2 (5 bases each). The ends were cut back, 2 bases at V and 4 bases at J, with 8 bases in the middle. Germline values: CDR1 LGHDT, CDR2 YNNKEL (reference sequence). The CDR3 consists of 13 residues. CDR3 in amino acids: CASSQRGTETQYF. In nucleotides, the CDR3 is TGTGCCAGCAGCCAACGTGGGACAGAGACCCAGTACTTC.

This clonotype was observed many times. CDR3 region: CASSLRTGNTIYF. CDR3 nucleotide sequence: TGTGCCAGCAGCCTTCGGACTGGAAACACCATATATTTT. V is TRBV3-1 and J is TRBJ1-3, with D uncertain. This CDR3 region has 13 residues. CDR1 and CDR2 (germline): LGHDT, YNNKEL (reference sequence). Trimming removed 4 bases at V and 2 bases at J, with 6 bases between.

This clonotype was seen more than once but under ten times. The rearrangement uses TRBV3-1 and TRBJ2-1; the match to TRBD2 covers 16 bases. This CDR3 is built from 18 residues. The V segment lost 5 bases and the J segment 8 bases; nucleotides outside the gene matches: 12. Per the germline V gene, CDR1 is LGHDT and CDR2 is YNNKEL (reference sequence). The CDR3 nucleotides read TGTGCCAGCAGCGAGTCCCTACCTGGGACTAGCGGGGGGGATGAGCAGTTCTTC. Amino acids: CASSESLPGTSGGDEQFF.

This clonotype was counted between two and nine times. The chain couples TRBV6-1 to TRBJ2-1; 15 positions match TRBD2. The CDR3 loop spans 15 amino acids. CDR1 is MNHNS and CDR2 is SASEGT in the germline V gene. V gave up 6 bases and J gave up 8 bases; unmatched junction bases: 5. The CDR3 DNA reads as TGTGCCAGCAGGGGGACTAGCGGGAGGAACCATGAGCAGTTCTTC. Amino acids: CASRGTSGRNHEQFF.

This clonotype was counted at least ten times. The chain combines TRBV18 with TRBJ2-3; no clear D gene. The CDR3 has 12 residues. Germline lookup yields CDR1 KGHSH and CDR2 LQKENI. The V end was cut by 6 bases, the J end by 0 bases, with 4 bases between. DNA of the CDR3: TGTGCCAGCTCGGAGAGCACAGATACGCAGTATTTT. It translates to CASSESTDTQYF.